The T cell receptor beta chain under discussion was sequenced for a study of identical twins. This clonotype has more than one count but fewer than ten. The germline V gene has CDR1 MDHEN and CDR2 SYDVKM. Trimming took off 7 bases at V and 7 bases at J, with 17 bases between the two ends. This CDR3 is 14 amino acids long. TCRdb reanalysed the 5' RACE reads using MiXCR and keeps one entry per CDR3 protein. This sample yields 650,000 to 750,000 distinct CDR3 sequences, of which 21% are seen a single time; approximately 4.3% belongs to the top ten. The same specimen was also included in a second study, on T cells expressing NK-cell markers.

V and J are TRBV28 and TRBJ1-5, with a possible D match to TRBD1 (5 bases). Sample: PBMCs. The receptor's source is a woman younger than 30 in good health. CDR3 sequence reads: CASTLSRERQPQHF. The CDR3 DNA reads TGTGCCAGCACCCTATCCAGGGAGAGACAGCCCCAGCATTTT.